A single sample gave rise to the 28 T cell receptor beta chains below, sequenced in a study of CD8+ T cells in alopecia areata. Reverse transcribed after extraction, RNA yielded cDNA as the sequencing template. Data came from immunoSEQ multiplex PCR; TCRdb stores just in-frame clones and leaves some out. Counted here are 150,000 or so clones, about three fifths occurring once; the ten biggest clones make up about 6%. The sample consisted of CD4+ T cells sorted from blood, taken at week 0. The receptors come from a human donor with alopecia areata.

The chain joins TRBV29-1 to TRBJ1-2; no definite D call. Trimming took 6 bases from V and 8 from J, leaving 19 bases between them. Germline lookup yields CDR1 SQVTM and CDR2 ANQGSEA. The CDR3 runs 13 residues. The CDR3 spells CSVSQLLAPGYTF. CDR3 bases: TGCAGCGTCAGTCAATTGTTGGCTCCCGGCTACACCTTC.

The rearrangement links TRBV25-1 to TRBJ1-2; a possible D gene is TRBD1 (5 bases). This CDR3 contains 14 residues. Germline V gene lookup returns CDR1 MGHDK and CDR2 SYGVNS. V was clipped by 7 bases and J by 1 base, with 13 bases between them. CDR3 DNA sequence: TGTGCCAGCACCGCGGGGGGAGGTAACTATGGCTACACCTTC. Translation gives CASTAGGGNYGYTF.

The J gene is TRBJ1-4, the V gene TRBV5-4; tentative D call: TRBD1 (6 bases). Trimming stripped 4 bases from V and 2 bases from J, with 12 bases between. Looked up from germline, CDR1 is SGHNT and CDR2 is YYREEE (reference sequence). The CDR3 is 15 amino acids. The CDR3 is CASSPSGATNEKLFF. The CDR3 bases are TGTGCCAGCAGCCCCTCGGGGGCGACTAATGAAAAACTGTTTTTT.

The chain uses TRBV30 and TRBJ1-5; 7 nucleotides line up with TRBD1. The germline V gene has CDR1 GTSNPN and CDR2 SVGIG (reference sequence). J gave up 6 bases and V 2 bases, and 13 bases lay outside the gene matches. The CDR3 totals 16 residues. CDR3 in amino acids: CAWSPPGGGWRQPQHF. CDR3 DNA sequence: TGTGCCTGGAGTCCTCCAGGGGGGGGTTGGCGTCAGCCCCAGCATTTT.

The rearrangement uses TRBV6-5 and TRBJ2-5; no firm D call. The germline CDR1 and CDR2 sequences are MNHEY and SVGAGI. Deletions cut 6 bases from V and 4 bases from J, with 18 bases between. CDR3 size: 15 residues. CDR3 DNA sequence: TGTGCCAGCAGCCCCTCCGTGGTCTCGGGAGAGACCCAGTACTTC. The encoded protein is CASSPSVVSGETQYF.

The chain recombines TRBV21-1 with TRBJ2-7; the table names TRBD1, a call not compared with the DNA. TRBV21-1 is a recognized pseudogene. This CDR3 is 16 amino acids long. CDR3 amino acids: CASSMSRDSLDYEQYF. CDR3 DNA: TGTGCCAGCAGCATGAGCCGGGACAGCCTGGACTACGAGCAGTACTTC.

This rearrangement joins TRBV11-2 to TRBJ2-4; maybe TRBD2 (7 bases). The CDR3 contains 13 residues. CDR1 and CDR2 (germline): SGHAT, FQNNGV. V lost 4 bases and J lost 9, with 13 bases in between. Here the CDR3 reads CASSSGGHLIQYF. CDR3 coding DNA: TGTGCCAGCAGCTCCGGGGGGCACCTCATTCAGTACTTC. Full variable domain (outside the CDR3, taken from reference TRBV11-2 and TRBJ2-4): EAGVAQSPRYKIIEKRQSVAFWCNPISGHATLYWYQQILGQGPKLLIQFQNNGVVDDSQLPKDRFSAERLKGVDSTLKIQPAKLEDSAVYLCASSSGGHLIQYFGAGTRLSVL.

The chain links TRBV27 to TRBJ2-1, with 9 bases aligning to TRBD1. J was trimmed by 7 bases and V by 6 bases; bases with no gene match: 4. The CDR3 spans 13 residues. Per the germline V gene, CDR1 is MNHEY and CDR2 is SMNVEV (reference sequence). As DNA, the CDR3 is TGTGCCAGCAGCAGACAGGGGGGGAATGAGCAGTTCTTC. Its protein is CASSRQGGNEQFF.

The J gene is TRBJ2-5, the V gene TRBV5-1, with 7 positions matching TRBD2. The CDR3 contains 15 residues. Germline V gives CDR1 SGHRS, CDR2 YFSETQ. V dropped 0 bases and J dropped 5; count of bases not matched to a gene: 7. The CDR3 reads CASSLEAGRGETQYF. Here the CDR3 DNA reads TGCGCCAGCAGCTTGGAAGCGGGGCGAGGGGAGACCCAGTACTTC. The whole variable domain, remainder taken from reference TRBV5-1 and TRBJ2-5, is KAGVTQTPRYLIKTRGQQVTLSCSPISGHRSVSWYQQTPGQGLQFLFEYFSETQRNKGNFPGRFSGRQFSNSRSEMNVSTLELGDSALYLCASSLEAGRGETQYFGPGTRLLVL.

This chain links TRBV4-1 with TRBJ1-5; D is unclear. This CDR3 comprises 15 residues. V lost 0 bases and J lost 9, with 15 bases in between. Germline V lookup: CDR1 MGHRA, CDR2 YSYEKL. CDR3 bases: TGCGCCAGCAGCCAAGATCAGACAAACTTGAGGCCCCAGCATTTT. Translated: CASSQDQTNLRPQHF.

The chain has TRBV7-8 and TRBJ1-1; D not certain. This CDR3 spans 12 amino acids. Germline CDR1 and CDR2: SGHVS and FQNEAQ. Trimming stripped 1 base from V and 6 bases from J, with 6 bases between. CDR3 in amino acids: CASSLGTAEAFF. For the CDR3, the DNA is TGTGCCAGCAGCTTAGGGACCGCTGAAGCTTTCTTT.

The chain carries TRBV7-2 and TRBJ2-1; D not certain. V was cut by 2 bases and J by 8 bases, with 4 bases left in between. The CDR3 length is 11 residues. Germline V lookup: CDR1 SGHTA, CDR2 FQGNSA. Here the CDR3 reads CASSLLDEQFF. CDR3 coding DNA: TGTGCCAGCAGCTTACTGGATGAGCAGTTCTTC. Complete variable domain (other parts from reference TRBV7-2 and TRBJ2-1): GAGVSQSPSNKVTEKGKDVELRCDPISGHTALYWYRQSLGQGLEFLIYFQGNSAPDKSGLPSDRFSAERTGGSVSTLTIQRTQQEDSAVYLCASSLLDEQFFGPGTRLTVL.

V gene TRBV29-1 combines with J gene TRBJ1-2, with no clear D. Germline lookup yields CDR1 SQVTM and CDR2 ANQGSEA. V lost 4 bases and J 4 bases, leaving 16 bases between the germline ends. The CDR3 loop spans 14 amino acids. The CDR3 coding sequence is TGCAGCGTTGTGGTTGGTGGTCAGCCCTATGGCTACACCTTC. Encoded protein: CSVVVGGQPYGYTF.

The genes are TRBV2 and TRBJ1-2, with no clear D. Germline V gene lookup returns CDR1 SNHLY and CDR2 FYNNEI. The CDR3 has 13 residues. With 5 bases removed from V and 5 bases from J, the gap between germline ends came to 12 bases. DNA of the CDR3: TGTGCCAGCAGTTTCACAAGCTTTTATGGCTACACCTTC. Translated: CASSFTSFYGYTF.

The chain employs TRBV7-2 and TRBJ1-4; D gene uncertain. This CDR3 has 14 amino acids. V lost 5 bases and J lost 5, with 12 bases in between. Germline V lookup: CDR1 SGHTA, CDR2 FQGNSA. The chain's CDR3 is CASSKGGTNEKLFF. The DNA for the CDR3 is TGTGCCAGCAGCAAGGGAGGTACAAATGAAAAACTGTTTTTT.

The chain is built from TRBV7-2 and TRBJ2-3, with no clear D. The V end lost 3 bases, the J end lost 4 bases, and 11 bases lay between the germline ends. This CDR3 is built from 14 residues. Germline CDR1 SGHTA, CDR2 FQGNSA. The CDR3 nucleotides read TGTGCCAGCAGCTTTCGTCAAGTCGCAGATACGCAGTATTTT. It encodes CASSFRQVADTQYF.

This chain connects TRBV29-1 to TRBJ2-7, with 7 bases fitting TRBD1. Per the germline V gene, CDR1 is SQVTM and CDR2 is ANQGSEA. This CDR3 spans 11 amino acids. V gave up 6 bases and J gave up 6 bases; unmatched junction bases: 5. CDR3 DNA: TGCAGCGTCAACAGGGGAGTCGAGCAGTACTTC. Amino acids: CSVNRGVEQYF.

A note on this clone: A read error may account for a junction end that differs from germline. Other DNA sequences in this specimen translate into the identical CDR3. This chain connects TRBV29-1 to TRBJ1-6; 9 nucleotides agree with TRBD1. The CDR3 contains 13 residues. The germline gives CDR1 SQVTM, CDR2 ANQGSEA. The CDR3 bases are TGCAGCGTTGGACAGGGGGAAAATTCGCCCCTCCACTTT. Translated: CSVGQGENSPLHF.

The J gene is TRBJ2-7, the V gene TRBV5-4; 10 bases map to TRBD1. The ends lost 4 bases at V and 3 bases at J; junction bases unmatched: 7. CDR1 SGHNT and CDR2 YYREEE come from the germline V gene (reference sequence). The CDR3 is 15 residues long. The CDR3 region has the DNA TGTGCCAGCAGCCATGACAGGGGGCCCTTCTACGAGCAGTACTTC. Amino acids: CASSHDRGPFYEQYF.

The chain employs TRBV2 and TRBJ2-3; 8 positions match TRBD2. V dropped 3 bases and J dropped 8; count of bases not matched to a gene: 10. The germline V gene encodes CDR1 SNHLY and CDR2 FYNNEI. CDR3 length: 15 residues. The CDR3 DNA reads as TGTGCCAGCAGTGACACGGGACTAGTTTCGTTTACGCAGTATTTT. Protein sequence: CASSDTGLVSFTQYF.

V is TRBV6-5 and J is TRBJ1-2, with unresolved D. Germline V lookup: CDR1 MNHEY, CDR2 SVGAGI. The CDR3 is made up of 13 amino acids. The ends were cut back, 6 bases at V and 0 bases at J, with 8 bases in the middle. As DNA, the CDR3 is TGTGCCAGCAGCGCCGGAACTAACTATGGCTACACCTTC. Translated: CASSAGTNYGYTF.

This clone came up once. The genes are TRBV7-6 and TRBJ2-1; D unresolved. Trimming cost V 5 bases and J 0 bases, with 11 bases left between them. Germline loops: CDR1 SGHVS, CDR2 FNYEAQ. CDR3 size: 15 residues. The CDR3 reads CASSHGPSSYNEQFF. In DNA, the CDR3 is TGTGCCAGCAGCCACGGCCCAAGCTCCTACAATGAGCAGTTCTTC.

The V call is TRBV2, the J call TRBJ1-1; D is ambiguous. The CDR3 spans 11 residues. V gave up 7 bases and J gave up 1 base, with 4 bases separating them. CDR1 is SNHLY, CDR2 FYNNEI, per germline. The CDR3 DNA sequence: TGTGCCAGCAAGGGGAACACTGAAGCTTTCTTT. It specifies CASKGNTEAFF.

This clone was counted only a few times. The chain joins TRBV5-1 to TRBJ2-7; D gene unclear. The V gene's germline CDR1 is SGHRS and CDR2 YFSETQ. There are 15 residues in the CDR3. Trimming took off 0 bases at V and 2 bases at J, with 12 bases between the two ends. This chain's CDR3 is CASSLESGGAYEQYF. The CDR3 DNA sequence: TGCGCCAGCAGCTTGGAGTCAGGTGGAGCCTACGAGCAGTACTTC.

This chain connects TRBV23-1 to TRBJ2-3; TRBD2 agrees at 7 bases. TRBV23-1 is an ORF; its function is uncertain. The CDR3 is 16 residues long. With 4 bases clipped from V and 0 bases from J, the junction kept 7 bases outside the gene matches. CDR3 bases: TGCGCCAGCAGTCCCGAGAAGCGGGGTAGCACAGATACGCAGTATTTT. It yields the protein CASSPEKRGSTDTQYF.

The rearrangement uses TRBV7-2 and TRBJ1-1; no clear D. The germline V gene encodes CDR1 SGHTA and CDR2 FQGNSA. The CDR3 consists of 15 residues. The DNA of the CDR3 is TGTGTTTTGCGGGCAGGAAATACCATGAACACTGAAGCTTTCTTT. Its translation is CVLRAGNTMNTEAFF.

This chain connects TRBV6-6 to TRBJ1-1; the D gene is possibly TRBD1 (5 bases). Germline CDR1 MNHNY, CDR2 SVGAGI (reference sequence). Trimming left V 5 bases short and J 1 base short, with 11 bases between. CDR3 length: 14 residues. The CDR3 reads CASSTRQPNTEAFF. CDR3 bases: TGTGCCAGCAGTACCCGACAGCCGAACACTGAAGCTTTCTTT.

Worth noting for this clone: One end of the junction fails to match germline, which may point to a read error. This chain uses TRBV7-7 with TRBJ2-5; perhaps TRBD2 as D (5 bases). CDR3 length: 15 amino acids. CDR1 and CDR2 (germline): SSHAT, FNYEAQ (reference sequence). CDR3 sequence (DNA): TGTGCTAGCAGCTTATCGGTGGCAGGAGGAGAGACCCAGTACTTC. Translating it yields CASSLSVAGGETQYF.